Presented here are 27 T cell receptor beta chains from one specimen sequenced in a study of glioma-infiltrating T cells. Amplification of TCR alpha and beta CDR3 regions from RNA used iRepertoire nested multiplex PCR. TCRdb analysed the multiplex PCR reads with MiXCR anew, one entry per CDR3 protein. In the table there are some 85,000 distinct CDR3 sequences, around 23% of which are singletons. The sequencing input was glioma tissue, nonneoplastic brain tissue, or PBMCs (not recorded which). These receptors originate from a human donor with low-grade glioma or glioblastoma, undergoing nonglioma brain surgery, or in good health (not recorded which).

There are many counts of this clonotype. The chain recombines TRBV10-1 with TRBJ1-6, with TRBD1 matching 8 bases. The CDR3 is 13 residues long. CDR1 is WNHNN and CDR2 is SYGVQD in the germline V gene (reference sequence). V lost 4 bases to trimming and J lost 9 bases; unmatched junction nucleotides: 2. The CDR3 loop is CASSGQGSSPLHF. The CDR3 region has the DNA TGCGCCAGCAGTGGACAGGGGTCTTCACCCCTCCACTTT.

About this clonotype: A much larger clone is a single base away; this may be a read error. The rearrangement joins TRBV12-3 or TRBV12-4 to TRBJ1-5; D call uncertain. The V end lost 3 bases, the J end lost 2 bases, and 11 bases lay between the germline ends. This CDR3 has 15 amino acids. CDR3 sequence reads: CASSFVGWGNQPQHF. For the CDR3, the DNA is TGTGCCAGCAGTTTTGTGGGGTGGGGCAATCAGCCCCAGCATTTT.

This clonotype has at least ten counts. This chain uses TRBV6-6 with TRBJ2-7; 8 nucleotides align to TRBD2. The junction had 4 bases not matched to a gene; V was cut back by 0 bases and J by 3 bases. Germline CDR1 and CDR2: MNHNY and SVGAGI (reference sequence). The CDR3 is 15 residues long. CDR3 sequence reads: CASSYSSGRGYEQYF. The CDR3 coding sequence is TGTGCCAGCAGTTACTCAAGCGGGAGAGGCTACGAGCAGTACTTC.

The genes are TRBV18 and TRBJ2-1; D gene uncertain. The CDR3 is 16 residues long. V shed 1 base and J shed 0 bases, with 10 bases lying between them. The germline V gene has CDR1 KGHSH and CDR2 LQKENI. CDR3 loop: CASSPQGRSSYNEQFF. The CDR3 nucleotides are TGTGCCAGCTCACCACAGGGCAGGAGCTCCTACAATGAGCAGTTCTTC.

V gene TRBV5-1 combines with J gene TRBJ2-5; no reliable D call. Germline CDR1 is SGHRS and CDR2 is YFSETQ. The V gene lost 4 bases and the J gene lost 5 bases, with 12 bases spanning the gap. The CDR3 contains 13 residues. In DNA, the CDR3 is TGCGCCAGCAGCCTAAGACCCGAGGAGACCCAGTACTTC. Protein sequence: CASSLRPEETQYF. The full variable domain, its missing parts supplied by reference TRBV5-1 and TRBJ2-5, is KAGVTQTPRYLIKTRGQQVTLSCSPISGHRSVSWYQQTPGQGLQFLFEYFSETQRNKGNFPGRFSGRQFSNSRSEMNVSTLELGDSALYLCASSLRPEETQYFGPGTRLLVL.

On this clonotype: A much larger clone sits a single nucleotide away, making a read error possible. The J gene is TRBJ1-4, the V gene TRBV18, with D perhaps TRBD1 (5 bases). CDR1 and CDR2 from the germline V gene are KGHSH and LQKENI. The length of the CDR3 is 13 residues. The CDR3 reads CASPPLDSQKLFF. Written as DNA, the CDR3 is TGTGCCAGCCCACCACTCGACAGTCAAAAACTGTTTTTT.

This clonotype was detected ten times or more. Here the CDR3 DNA reads TGTGCCAGCAGTTTCTATGCAGGCCACTATGGCTACACCTTC. This gives the protein CASSFYAGHYGYTF. The J gene is TRBJ1-2, the V gene TRBV27; unclear D gene. V was pared by 3 bases and J by 3 bases, with 11 bases between. The CDR3 runs 14 residues. Germline values: CDR1 MNHEY, CDR2 SMNVEV (reference sequence).

The chain has TRBV29-1 and TRBJ2-2, with 12 nucleotides matching TRBD1. The CDR3 is 15 residues long. Per the germline V gene, CDR1 is SQVTM and CDR2 is ANQGSEA. The trim removed 6 bases at V and 8 bases at J, leaving 10 bases unmatched. The CDR3 here is CSVQRGQGAPGELFF. The CDR3 DNA reads TGCAGCGTCCAACGGGGACAGGGGGCGCCTGGGGAGCTGTTTTTT.

This clonotype was seen many times. The chain links TRBV6-1 to TRBJ2-7; no reliable D call. The length of the CDR3 is 10 residues. Germline loops: CDR1 MNHNS, CDR2 SASEGT. The V end was cut by 8 bases, the J end by 2 bases, with 4 bases between. CDR3 loop: CASGPYEQYF. The CDR3 DNA sequence: TGTGCCAGCGGACCCTACGAGCAGTACTTC.

This clonotype was detected ten times or more. This rearrangement joins TRBV3-1 to TRBJ1-1; D uncertain. Germline CDR1 reads LGHDT; CDR2 reads YNNKEL (reference sequence). The CDR3 is 15 amino acids. Trimming shortened V by 4 bases and J by 4 bases, and 16 bases separated the two germline ends. For the CDR3, the DNA is TGTGCCAGCAGCCCTAAGGCCCTTACGGTCACTGAAGCTTTCTTT. Its protein is CASSPKALTVTEAFF.

This clonotype was picked up many times. Written as DNA, the CDR3 is TGTGCCAGTAGTATAAGGGGTCGGGGCAATCAGCCCCAGCATTTT. This translates into CASSIRGRGNQPQHF. The genes are TRBV19 and TRBJ1-5, with a possible D match to TRBD1 (5 bases). V was cut by 2 bases and J by 2 bases, with 10 bases left in between. The length of the CDR3 is 15 residues. Germline V lookup: CDR1 LNHDA, CDR2 SQIVND (reference sequence).

This clonotype was detected many times. This sequence joins TRBV20-1 and TRBJ1-3; D is unresolved. The germline gives CDR1 DFQATT, CDR2 SNEGSKA (reference sequence). There are 13 residues in the CDR3. V was clipped by 6 bases and J by 2 bases, with 11 bases between them. The CDR3 sequence is CSALGGAGNTIYF. The CDR3 nucleotides read TGCAGTGCCTTGGGCGGGGCTGGAAACACCATATATTTT.

This clonotype was picked up many times. V and J are TRBV27 and TRBJ2-3; 8 positions agree with TRBD1. The CDR3 has 15 amino acids. Germline V CDR1 and CDR2: MNHEY, SMNVEV (reference sequence). V shed 2 bases and J 1 base; nucleotides not matched to a gene: 2. The CDR3 here is CASSLDRGGTDTQYF. CDR3 coding DNA: TGTGCCAGCAGTTTAGACAGGGGCGGCACAGATACGCAGTATTTT.

This clonotype has only a few counts. The rearrangement joins TRBV7-9 to TRBJ2-5; D call uncertain. V was trimmed by 3 bases and J by 2 bases, leaving 10 bases between them. This CDR3 is built from 14 residues. Germline V CDR1 and CDR2: SEHNR, FQNEAQ (reference sequence). The CDR3 sequence: CASSFRAEQETQYF. The CDR3 region has the DNA TGTGCCAGCAGCTTCCGGGCCGAACAAGAGACCCAGTACTTC.

There are a few counts of this clonotype. V usage is TRBV11-2 and J usage is TRBJ2-7; the D gene is possibly TRBD2 (5 bases). The CDR3 sequence is 13 residues long. Trimming cost V 2 bases and J 3 bases, with 8 bases left between them. Per the germline V gene, CDR1 is SGHAT and CDR2 is FQNNGV. In nucleotides, the CDR3 is TGTGCCAGCAGCTTAAGGAGCGGCTACGAGCAGTACTTC. This encodes CASSLRSGYEQYF.

This clonotype showed up just a few times. The chain combines TRBV7-9 with TRBJ2-1, with no clear D. V gave up 2 bases and J gave up 0 bases, with 5 bases separating them. The CDR3 is 14 amino acids. The germline CDR1 and CDR2 sequences are SEHNR and FQNEAQ (reference sequence). The CDR3 DNA is TGTGCCAGCAGCTTACCGGGCTCCTACAATGAGCAGTTCTTC. Its protein product is CASSLPGSYNEQFF. The full variable domain, completed using reference TRBV7-9 and TRBJ2-1, is DTGVSQNPRHKITKRGQNVTFRCDPISEHNRLYWYRQTLGQGPEFLTYFQNEAQLEKSRLLSDRFSAERPKGSFSTLEIQRTEQGDSAMYLCASSLPGSYNEQFFGPGTRLTVL.

As regards this clonotype: A much larger clone sits a single nucleotide away, making a read error possible. The J gene is TRBJ2-1, the V gene TRBV3-1, with 12 bases that match TRBD2. With 2 bases clipped from V and 10 bases from J, the junction kept 12 bases outside the gene matches. From germline, CDR1 is LGHDT and CDR2 YNNKEL (reference sequence). This CDR3 comprises 17 residues. Here the CDR3 DNA reads TGTGCCAGCAGCCAAACCGGGACTAGCGGGTCCAGCGAGGAGCAGTTCTTC. Translation: CASSQTGTSGSSEEQFF.

This clonotype was detected many times. The chain employs TRBV3-1 and TRBJ1-5, with D possibly TRBD1 on 5 matching bases. This CDR3 comprises 16 residues. Trimming cost V 3 bases and J 0 bases, with 12 bases left between them. Per the germline V gene, CDR1 is LGHDT and CDR2 is YNNKEL (reference sequence). The chain's CDR3 is CASSQGDVNSNQPQHF. The CDR3 DNA reads TGTGCCAGCAGCCAGGGGGACGTGAATAGCAATCAGCCCCAGCATTTT.

This clonotype was seen many times. The V and J genes are TRBV19 and TRBJ1-6; D is unresolved. This CDR3 region has 15 residues. With 5 bases removed from V and 2 bases from J, the gap between germline ends came to 10 bases. Looked up from germline, CDR1 is LNHDA and CDR2 is SQIVND (reference sequence). The CDR3 region is CASSYLPAYNSPLHF. Written as DNA, the CDR3 is TGTGCCAGTAGTTATCTGCCCGCCTATAATTCACCCCTCCACTTT.

CDR3 bases: TGTGCCAGGCTTGGGGGTCGCGATTATGGCTACACCTTC. Translation gives CARLGGRDYGYTF. This sequence joins TRBV27 and TRBJ1-2, with D perhaps TRBD1 (5 bases). V gave up 9 bases and J gave up 5 bases, with 16 bases separating them. The germline CDR1 and CDR2 sequences are MNHEY and SMNVEV (reference sequence). The CDR3 has 13 amino acids.

The rearrangement links TRBV19 to TRBJ2-7; D is undetermined. Trimming pared 3 bases from V and 1 base from J, leaving 7 bases between. This CDR3 has 13 residues. Per the germline V gene, CDR1 is LNHDA and CDR2 is SQIVND (reference sequence). The CDR3 DNA is TGTGCCAGTAGTATGGCAGCTTCCTACGAGCAGTACTTC. It yields the protein CASSMAASYEQYF.

About this clonotype: Given a much more abundant clone one base away, this may be a read error. V usage is TRBV6-2 or TRBV6-3 and J usage is TRBJ2-4; 7 positions match TRBD1. The CDR3 loop spans 13 amino acids. Looked up from germline, CDR1 is MNHEY and CDR2 is SVGEGT. This chain's CDR3 is CASSRRGFDIKYF. The CDR3 nucleotides read TGTGCCAGCAGCCGCAGGGGGTTCGACATTAAGTACTTC.

A word on this clonotype: This could be a read error, since a much larger clone is one nucleotide away. The chain is built from TRBV12-3 or TRBV12-4 and TRBJ1-5; D not resolved. The CDR3 contains 14 residues. DNA of the CDR3: TGTGCCAGCAGTTTAGGTTTTGGCAATCAGCACCAGCATTTT. Amino acids: CASSLGFGNQHQHF.

Regarding this clonotype: Because the CDR3 is missing its conserved closing phenylalanine or tryptophan, this is likely a read error. This chain joins TRBV6-1 and TRBJ1-3; TRBD1 matches at 8 bases. This CDR3 has 16 residues. In germline, CDR1 is MNHNS, CDR2 SASEGT. Trimming cost V 5 bases and J 2 bases; bases outside gene matches: 8. The CDR3 DNA reads as TGTGCCAGCAGTCTTAAGGACAGGGAGCCTGGAAACACCATATATTCT. Its protein is CASSLKDREPGNTIYS.

Note on this clonotype: This clone may be a read error of a much larger clone one base away. The chain is built from TRBV18 and TRBJ2-5, with 8 positions matching TRBD2. Germline V gives CDR1 KGHSH, CDR2 LQKENI. The length of the CDR3 is 15 residues. CDR3 in DNA: TGTGCCAGCTCATCGACTAGCGCTATCCAAGGGACCCAGTACTTC. Protein sequence: CASSSTSAIQGTQYF.

This clonotype rates as medium-sized. The V gene is TRBV27, the J gene TRBJ1-6; no firm D call. Germline CDR1 MNHEY, CDR2 SMNVEV (reference sequence). V was pared by 3 bases and J by 4 bases, with 13 bases between. This CDR3 contains 16 residues. The CDR3 sequence: CASSFLSGIYNSPLHF. The CDR3 DNA is TGTGCCAGCAGTTTTTTATCCGGAATTTATAATTCACCCCTCCACTTT.

This clonotype was detected ten times or more. The rearrangement uses TRBV19 and TRBJ1-5, with 10 positions matching TRBD1. CDR1 LNHDA and CDR2 SQIVND come from the germline V gene (reference sequence). This CDR3 contains 15 residues. The V gene end was trimmed by 6 bases and the J gene end by 4 bases; junction bases not matched to a gene: 6. The CDR3 is CASRRQGAGNQPQHF. CDR3 sequence (DNA): TGTGCCAGTAGGAGACAGGGGGCGGGTAATCAGCCCCAGCATTTT.